One sample yielded the 25 T cell receptor beta chains listed below, sequenced in a study of T cells after yellow fever vaccination (dated by TCRdb to between 2019 and 2020). The protocol used for the library was 5' RACE. The instrument was an Illumina NovaSeq 6000. TCRdb reprocessed the public reads (quality trimming at Q25 with fastp, clone calling with MiXCR) and kept in-frame beta chains. Here each entry gathers all rows of one CDR3 protein and keeps the most common genes and DNA. The sample table lists 180,000 or so distinct CDR3 sequences, 9.5% to 12% of them with a count of one. Jointly, the top ten make up 30% to 45% of the sample. The treatment or condition label, read with the paper, signifies: live attenuated yellow fever vaccine strain. Material: CD8+ T cells sorted from PBMCs, obtained 15 days after the yellow fever booster vaccination. The receptors originated from a man aged 18-30 years who received the YFV17D yellow fever vaccine.

The CDR3: CASSHIRTSSSAEQYF. The CDR3 nucleotides are TGCGCCAGCAGCCACATTAGGACTAGTTCCTCCGCCGAGCAGTACTTC. The chain links TRBV4-1 to TRBJ2-7; TRBD2 agrees at 7 bases. There are 16 residues in the CDR3. Germline CDR1 reads MGHRA; CDR2 reads YSYEKL. Germline trimming cut 3 bases from V and 6 bases from J; bases unmatched to any gene: 14.

In its sample, this clonotype was seen many times. V is TRBV20-1 and J is TRBJ2-1; D ambiguous. The V end was cut by 2 bases, the J end by 8 bases, with 16 bases between. CDR1 is DFQATT, CDR2 SNEGSKA, per germline (reference sequence). The CDR3 sequence is 14 residues long. The chain's CDR3 is CSARKVRVHYEQFF. The CDR3 DNA reads as TGCAGTGCTAGAAAGGTTCGAGTTCACTATGAGCAGTTCTTC.

On this clonotype: This may arise from a read error, as a much more abundant clone is one base away. The chain combines TRBV7-9 with TRBJ2-7; D not certain. The V end lost 7 bases, the J end lost 6 bases, and 13 bases lay between the germline ends. The CDR3 extends over 12 amino acids. Germline values: CDR1 SEHNR, CDR2 FQNEAQ (reference sequence). CDR3 protein: CASNRRSGEQYF. CDR3 DNA sequence: TGTGCCAGCAACCGTCGGTCCGGCGAGCAGTACTTC. Complete variable domain (other parts from reference TRBV7-9 and TRBJ2-7): DTGVSQNPRHKITKRGQNVTFRCDPISEHNRLYWYRQTLGQGPEFLTYFQNEAQLEKSRLLSDRFSAERPKGSFSTLEIQRTEQGDSAMYLCASNRRSGEQYFGPGTRLTVT.

The CDR3 is CASSLGGGSEQYV. DNA of the CDR3: TGTGCCAGCAGCTTAGGTGGGGGGAGCGAGCAGTACGTC. The rearrangement uses TRBV7-6 and TRBJ2-7; D perhaps matches TRBD2 (6 bases). CDR3 length: 13 amino acids. Germline CDR1 and CDR2: SGHVS and FNYEAQ. V lost 1 base and J lost 6, with 10 bases in between.

The rearrangement uses TRBV4-1 and TRBJ2-7, with D uncertain. This CDR3 spans 15 amino acids. Trimming cost V 1 base and J 2 bases, with 12 bases left between them. In germline, CDR1 is MGHRA, CDR2 YSYEKL. CDR3 nucleotide sequence: TGCGCCAGCAGCCAAGGTGCAGTTCCCACCTACGAGCAGTACGTC. Encoded protein: CASSQGAVPTYEQYV.

The chain employs TRBV6-2 or TRBV6-3 and TRBJ2-7, with a tentative D call TRBD1 (5 bases). CDR1 and CDR2 from the germline V gene are MNHEY and SVGEGT. The CDR3 totals 14 residues. Trimming left V 2 bases short and J 4 bases short, with 12 bases between. In nucleotides, the CDR3 is TGTGCCAGCAGTTACGTAAGGGGATGGTACGAGCAGTACTTC. Amino acid sequence: CASSYVRGWYEQYF.

This clonotype has a handful of counts. The genes are TRBV11-2 and TRBJ2-1; tentatively, D is TRBD2 (5 bases). Germline CDR1 reads SGHAT; CDR2 reads FQNNGV. V was shortened by 1 base and J by 8 bases, with 9 bases between the two germline ends. The CDR3 covers 13 residues. The CDR3 sequence: CASSLVGGHEQFF. CDR3 in DNA: TGTGCCAGCAGCTTAGTCGGCGGGCATGAGCAGTTCTTC.

The V gene is TRBV10-2, the J gene TRBJ2-7; 12 bases are a match to TRBD2. J gave up 4 bases and V 4 bases, and 5 bases lay outside the gene matches. The germline V gene has CDR1 WSHSY and CDR2 SAAADI. The CDR3 loop spans 15 amino acids. The CDR3 nucleotides read TGCGCCAGCAGTGCCCTAGCGGGGGGGGTTTACGAGCAGTACTTC. Translated: CASSALAGGVYEQYF.

The gene calls are TRBV6-2 or TRBV6-3 and TRBJ1-1; D not resolved. Trimming removed 5 bases at V and 1 base at J, with 5 bases between. The CDR3 totals 12 residues. CDR1 and CDR2 from the germline V gene are MNHEY and SVGEGT. CDR3 DNA sequence: TGTGCCAGCAGTCGTCAGAACACTGAAGCTTTCTTT. This encodes CASSRQNTEAFF.

CDR3 sequence reads: CASSVSGPTYEQYF. DNA of the CDR3: TGTGCCAGCAGTGTGTCCGGGCCCACCTACGAGCAGTACTTC. V is TRBV27 and J is TRBJ2-7; no clear D. V was shortened by 5 bases and J by 2 bases, with 13 bases between the two germline ends. Germline-derived CDR1 and CDR2 are MNHEY and SMNVEV (reference sequence). The CDR3 contains 14 residues.

This clonotype was seen only a few times. CDR3 residues: CASSPQGNEQYV. CDR3 sequence (DNA): TGTGCCAGCAGCCCACAGGGGAATGAGCAGTACGTC. The rearrangement uses TRBV6-2 or TRBV6-3 and TRBJ2-7; TRBD1 matches at 7 bases. This CDR3 has 12 amino acids. Germline assignment: CDR1 MNHEY and CDR2 SVGEGT. The ends lost 6 bases at V and 7 bases at J; junction bases unmatched: 6.

This clonotype has a count of ten or more. The J gene is TRBJ1-1, the V gene TRBV4-1; no clear D. The CDR3 length is 13 residues. In germline, CDR1 is MGHRA, CDR2 YSYEKL. Deletions cut 4 bases from V and 1 base from J, with 7 bases between. The CDR3 coding sequence is TGCGCCAGCAGCCCCCGGGAGAACACTGAAGCTTTCTTT. It is translated as CASSPRENTEAFF.

The V call is TRBV4-1, the J call TRBJ2-5, with 11 bases that match TRBD2. This CDR3 is 15 amino acids long. Germline trimming cut 4 bases from V and 4 bases from J; bases unmatched to any gene: 5. Germline V gives CDR1 MGHRA, CDR2 YSYEKL. The CDR3 DNA reads TGCGCCAGCAGCCGTAGCGGGGGGGCTGCAGAGACCCAGTACTTC. Translated: CASSRSGGAAETQYF.

This clonotype was counted between two and nine times. The V gene is TRBV27, the J gene TRBJ2-1, with D possibly being TRBD1 (6 bases). Germline values: CDR1 MNHEY, CDR2 SMNVEV (reference sequence). CDR3 size: 15 residues. With 2 bases removed from V and 10 bases from J, the gap between germline ends came to 18 bases. CDR3 DNA: TGTGCCAGCAGTTTAAATGACAGGTTGGGACGCGAGCAGTTCTTC. Residues: CASSLNDRLGREQFF.

V usage is TRBV12-3 or TRBV12-4 and J usage is TRBJ2-3; TRBD2 aligns across 12 bases. J gave up 7 bases and V 10 bases, and 9 bases lay outside the gene matches. The CDR3 is 14 amino acids. CDR3 nucleotides: TGTGCCACTCGTCTAGCGGGGGGGATTAATACGCAGTATTTT. Translation gives CATRLAGGINTQYF.

This sequence joins TRBV28 and TRBJ2-3, with 9 bases aligning to TRBD2. Germline trimming cut 8 bases from V and 6 bases from J; bases unmatched to any gene: 18. Germline CDR1 is MDHEN and CDR2 is SYDVKM. The CDR3 sequence is 17 residues long. The CDR3 DNA reads as TGTGCCAGCCTGCAGTTTATGGGGATAGCGGGGGTCGATACGCAGTATTTT. It yields the protein CASLQFMGIAGVDTQYF.

This clonotype was seen only a few times. This chain links TRBV12-3 or TRBV12-4 with TRBJ1-2; D is undetermined. The CDR3 extends over 13 amino acids. The V end lost 2 bases, the J end lost 4 bases, and 8 bases lay between the germline ends. The CDR3 DNA is TGTGCCAGCAGTTTAAGGCAGGCCTATGGCTACACCTTC. As protein: CASSLRQAYGYTF.

This clonotype was counted a few times. The chain combines TRBV12-5 with TRBJ1-6; D possibly corresponds to TRBD1 (6 bases). V lost 5 bases and J lost 3, with 23 bases in between. The germline V gene has CDR1 LGHNT and CDR2 FRNRAP. The CDR3 extends over 19 amino acids. In nucleotides, the CDR3 is TGTGCTAGTGGTGCCGTGGGACACCTTAAGGATGACTATAATTCACCCCTCCACTTT. Protein product: CASGAVGHLKDDYNSPLHF.

This clonotype came up a few times. The chain employs TRBV4-3 and TRBJ2-6; D is undetermined. V was clipped by 0 bases and J by 4 bases, with 13 bases between them. The CDR3 runs to 17 residues. Per the germline V gene, CDR1 is LGHNA and CDR2 is YSLEER. The DNA for the CDR3 is TGCGCCAGCAGCCAAGAAATTTCCCTGGAAGGGGCCAACGTCCTGACTTTC. Amino acids: CASSQEISLEGANVLTF.

There are a few counts of this clonotype. For the CDR3, the DNA is TGTGCCAGCAGCTCAGGACAGGGGGAGACTGAAGCTTTCTTT. Its translation is CASSSGQGETEAFF. The V call is TRBV7-8, the J call TRBJ1-1, with 10 bases identical to TRBD1. This CDR3 contains 14 residues. Germline V CDR1 and CDR2: SGHVS, FQNEAQ. J lost 5 bases, V lost 4 bases, and 4 bases had no gene match.

The CDR3 nucleotides read TGCGCCAGCAGCTCCTGGGGGGGTTCCTACGAGCAGTACTTC. It yields the protein CASSSWGGSYEQYF. The chain employs TRBV4-1 and TRBJ2-7, with 7 bases matching TRBD2. The V and J ends lost 5 bases and 1 base, in that order; junction bases with no gene match: 5. Germline CDR1 MGHRA, CDR2 YSYEKL. This CDR3 region has 14 residues.

This clonotype was observed a handful of times. V gene TRBV10-3 combines with J gene TRBJ1-1, with D unresolved. Germline CDR1 and CDR2: ENHRY and SYGVKD. The V and J ends lost 2 bases and 1 base respectively, with 8 bases between them. The CDR3 is made up of 14 amino acids. CDR3 sequence: CAISENGENTEAFF. As DNA, the CDR3 is TGTGCCATCAGTGAGAACGGAGAGAACACTGAAGCTTTCTTT.

This clonotype showed up just a few times. The J gene is TRBJ2-7, the V gene TRBV4-1; no clear D gene. Germline V gene lookup returns CDR1 MGHRA and CDR2 YSYEKL. The V end lost 4 bases, the J end lost 3 bases, and 16 bases lay between the germline ends. There are 15 residues in the CDR3. The DNA of the CDR3 is TGCGCCAGCAGCCGTCTTGTCAGGCCCAACTACGAGCAGTACTTC. Its protein is CASSRLVRPNYEQYF.

This clonotype occurred a few times. The rearrangement links TRBV6-2 or TRBV6-3 to TRBJ1-1, with D uncertain. There are 12 residues in the CDR3. Germline V gene sequence: CDR1 MNHEY, CDR2 SVGEGT. Trimming shortened V by 0 bases and J by 6 bases, and 5 bases separated the two germline ends. The CDR3 DNA follows: TGTGCCAGCAGTTACTCGAAGTCTGAAGCTTTCTTT. Amino acids: CASSYSKSEAFF.

J is TRBJ1-2 and V is TRBV5-1, with D perhaps TRBD1 (5 bases). Per the germline V gene, CDR1 is SGHRS and CDR2 is YFSETQ. This CDR3 contains 15 residues. V was clipped by 2 bases and J by 1 base, with 12 bases between them. Here the CDR3 reads CASSLRGVGNYGYTF. The CDR3 DNA follows: TGCGCCAGCAGCTTACGAGGGGTCGGTAACTATGGCTACACCTTC.